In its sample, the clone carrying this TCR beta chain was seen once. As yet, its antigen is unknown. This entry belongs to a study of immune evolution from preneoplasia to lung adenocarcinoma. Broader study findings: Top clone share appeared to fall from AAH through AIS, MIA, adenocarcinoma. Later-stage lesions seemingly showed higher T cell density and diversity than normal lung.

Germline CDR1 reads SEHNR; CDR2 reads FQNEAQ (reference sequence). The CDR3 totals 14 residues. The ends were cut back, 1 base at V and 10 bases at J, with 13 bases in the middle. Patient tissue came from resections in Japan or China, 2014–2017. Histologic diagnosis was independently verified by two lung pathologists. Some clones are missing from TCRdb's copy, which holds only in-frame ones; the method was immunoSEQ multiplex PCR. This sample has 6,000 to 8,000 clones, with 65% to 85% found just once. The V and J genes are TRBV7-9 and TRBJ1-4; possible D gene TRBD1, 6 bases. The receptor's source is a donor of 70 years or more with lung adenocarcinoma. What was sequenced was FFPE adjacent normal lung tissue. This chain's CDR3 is CASSLGAGARKLFF. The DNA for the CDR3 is TGTGCCAGCAGCTTAGGGGCAGGGGCTCGAAAACTGTTTTTT.